One and the same sample provided the 27 T cell receptor beta chains below, sequenced in a study of blood T cell repertoires in COVID-19. The protocol was immunoSEQ multiplex PCR, while the TCRdb copy is restricted to in-frame clones and leaves out a portion. The sample lists about 260,000 clones; 70% to 90% were seen once. Sequenced: peripheral blood. The receptors shown here come from a man between 18 and 35 years old with active or convalescent COVID-19.

This clone was recorded only once. The chain is built from TRBV18 and TRBJ2-7, with 7 bases matching TRBD1. CDR3 length: 17 residues. Losses at the gene ends were 4 bases for V and 5 bases for J; bases not matched to a gene: 17. Germline CDR1 and CDR2: KGHSH and LQKENI. CDR3 region: CASSRSKTGQSSDEQYF. The CDR3 DNA is TGTGCCAGCTCACGAAGCAAAACGGGACAGAGTTCGGACGAGCAGTACTTC.

The CDR3 spells CASSSDRGYEQYF. The CDR3 DNA follows: TGCGCCAGCAGTTCGGACAGGGGCTACGAGCAGTACTTC. This chain connects TRBV5-1 to TRBJ2-7; TRBD1 aligns across 9 bases. Germline V gene lookup returns CDR1 SGHRS and CDR2 YFSETQ. This CDR3 has 13 amino acids. Trimming removed 5 bases from V and 3 bases from J; junction bases left unmatched: 3. The variable domain in full, completed from reference TRBV5-1 and TRBJ2-7, reads KAGVTQTPRYLIKTRGQQVTLSCSPISGHRSVSWYQQTPGQGLQFLFEYFSETQRNKGNFPGRFSGRQFSNSRSEMNVSTLELGDSALYLCASSSDRGYEQYFGPGTRLTVT.

This rearrangement joins TRBV6-5 to TRBJ2-7; tentative D call: TRBD1 (6 bases). The CDR3 loop spans 13 amino acids. V lost 6 bases and J 4 bases, leaving 13 bases between the germline ends. Germline CDR1 is MNHEY and CDR2 is SVGAGI. In nucleotides, the CDR3 is TGTGCCAGCAGCAGGGGCACGAATTACGAGCAGTACTTC. It codes for CASSRGTNYEQYF.

In its sample, this clone was seen a few times. The chain recombines TRBV4-2 with TRBJ1-2; unclear D gene. The CDR3 is 13 amino acids. CDR1 is LGHNA, CDR2 YNFKEQ, per germline. The ends were cut back, 1 base at V and 7 bases at J, with 10 bases in the middle. As DNA, the CDR3 is TGTGCCAGCAGCCAAGTGGCCGGGGTTGGCTACACCTTC. This codes for CASSQVAGVGYTF.

V and J are TRBV12-3 or TRBV12-4 and TRBJ1-1; no clear D. Trimming took 4 bases from V and 0 from J, leaving 6 bases between them. This CDR3 is 13 amino acids long. In DNA, the CDR3 is TGTGCCAGCAGTTACGGGGTGAACACTGAAGCTTTCTTT. It yields the protein CASSYGVNTEAFF.

The chain employs TRBV30 and TRBJ2-7; perhaps TRBD1 as D (6 bases). CDR1 is GTSNPN and CDR2 is SVGIG in the germline V gene (reference sequence). The CDR3 extends over 13 amino acids. The V gene lost 6 bases and the J gene lost 1 base, with 13 bases spanning the gap. CDR3 protein: CACSGEKSYEQYF. As DNA, the CDR3 is TGTGCCTGTTCAGGGGAGAAATCCTACGAGCAGTACTTC.

The chain joins TRBV24-1 to TRBJ2-4; 9 nucleotides align to TRBD2. This CDR3 contains 15 residues. The germline V gene encodes CDR1 KGHDR and CDR2 SFDVKD. V shed 5 bases and J 3 bases; nucleotides not matched to a gene: 4. This CDR3 reads CATSVAGDLKNIQYF. The CDR3 region has the DNA TGTGCCACCAGTGTAGCGGGGGACCTCAAAAACATTCAGTACTTC.

This chain links TRBV4-1 with TRBJ2-7; no firm D call. V lost 3 bases and J 1 base, leaving 7 bases between the germline ends. This CDR3 has 13 amino acids. Germline values: CDR1 MGHRA, CDR2 YSYEKL. The CDR3 spells CASSHGPSYEQYF. The DNA for the CDR3 is TGCGCCAGCAGCCATGGGCCATCCTACGAGCAGTACTTC.

The gene calls are TRBV5-1 and TRBJ2-5; 7 nucleotides line up with TRBD1. The CDR3 extends over 13 amino acids. Per the germline V gene, CDR1 is SGHRS and CDR2 is YFSETQ. V was clipped by 3 bases and J by 6 bases; unmatched bases: 5. The CDR3 sequence: CASSSEGAKTQYF. CDR3 nucleotides: TGCGCCAGCAGCTCTGAGGGGGCGAAGACCCAGTACTTC.

The chain joins TRBV21-1 to TRBJ2-7; whether TRBD2, the table's D call, matches the DNA was not checked. TRBV21-1 is termed a pseudogene. This CDR3 is built from 14 residues. CDR3 nucleotide sequence: TGTGCCAGCTATGGAGGGGTAAAGGCCTACGAGCAGTACTTC. This gives the protein CASYGGVKAYEQYF.

This clone was picked up a small number of times. The V gene is TRBV2, the J gene TRBJ1-2, with 7 bases matching TRBD1. With 6 bases clipped from V and 6 bases from J, the junction kept 7 bases outside the gene matches. Germline CDR1 and CDR2: SNHLY and FYNNEI. The CDR3 length is 13 residues. In DNA form, the CDR3 reads TGTGCCAGCAGGCTGGGACAGTCCGATGGCTACACCTTC. Translation: CASRLGQSDGYTF.

The chain combines TRBV7-2 with TRBJ2-7; no clear D gene. The CDR3 contains 15 residues. Trimming shortened V by 5 bases and J by 0 bases, and 14 bases separated the two germline ends. Germline values: CDR1 SGHTA, CDR2 FQGNSA. CDR3 protein: CASSDHMRSSYEQYF. The CDR3 DNA is TGTGCCAGCAGCGATCACATGAGGAGCTCCTACGAGCAGTACTTC.

The rearrangement uses TRBV6-6 and TRBJ1-1; D unresolved. Germline CDR1 reads MNHNY; CDR2 reads SVGAGI (reference sequence). The CDR3 consists of 11 residues. Trimming cost V 7 bases and J 11 bases, with 14 bases left between them. In DNA, the CDR3 is TGTGCCAGCACTACTAACTCCCACGCTTTCTTT. Protein product: CASTTNSHAFF.

The chain employs TRBV11-2 and TRBJ2-2; a weak D match, TRBD1 (5 bases). Germline V gene data show CDR1 as SGHAT and CDR2 as FQNNGV. Trimming cost V 7 bases and J 7 bases, with 7 bases left between them. The CDR3 spans 11 residues. This chain's CDR3 is CASIQGGELFF. For the CDR3, the DNA is TGTGCCAGCATCCAGGGCGGGGAGCTGTTTTTT.

This chain links TRBV6-5 with TRBJ2-7, with 8 bases lining up with TRBD2. The CDR3 has 14 residues. V shed 8 bases and J 6 bases; nucleotides not matched to a gene: 12. The germline V gene encodes CDR1 MNHEY and CDR2 SVGAGI. The CDR3 nucleotides read TGTGCCAGCGCACAAGCGGGAGTTTGGGTCGAGCAGTACTTC. This gives the protein CASAQAGVWVEQYF.

J is TRBJ2-7 and V is TRBV5-1; no clear D gene. The length of the CDR3 is 14 residues. The germline V gene has CDR1 SGHRS and CDR2 YFSETQ. The V end lost 4 bases, the J end lost 2 bases, and 13 bases lay between the germline ends. CDR3 in DNA: TGCGCCAGCAGCCTGGATGGCCCCGCCTACGAGCAGTACTTC. Amino acid sequence: CASSLDGPAYEQYF.

The V and J genes are TRBV27 and TRBJ1-1, with a tentative D call TRBD1 (5 bases). This CDR3 region has 15 residues. Germline lookup yields CDR1 MNHEY and CDR2 SMNVEV (reference sequence). The ends were cut back, 5 bases at V and 3 bases at J, with 16 bases in the middle. CDR3 region: CASSGGGPLDTEAFF. The DNA of the CDR3 is TGTGCCAGCAGTGGGGGAGGGCCATTGGACACTGAAGCTTTCTTT.

This chain connects TRBV5-1 to TRBJ2-2, with TRBD1 identical over 7 bases. V lost 2 bases and J lost 6; bases outside the gene matches: 13. CDR1 is SGHRS and CDR2 is YFSETQ in the germline V gene. There are 17 residues in the CDR3. The CDR3 nucleotides read TGCGCCAGCAGCTTAGGGACAGCTAAGAAGAGTGCCGGGGAGCTGTTTTTT. Amino acids: CASSLGTAKKSAGELFF.

This chain joins TRBV7-9 and TRBJ2-1; 9 bases align to TRBD1. Germline V gene data show CDR1 as SEHNR and CDR2 as FQNEAQ (reference sequence). The CDR3 has 18 residues. After removal of 1 base from V and 4 bases from J, the junction contained 11 bases not matched to a gene. CDR3 DNA sequence: TGTGCCAGCAGCTTAGGAACCACGGACAGGGGTTCTTACAATGAGCAGTTCTTC. Protein: CASSLGTTDRGSYNEQFF.

The V and J genes are TRBV10-1 and TRBJ2-2; unclear D gene. Trimming shortened V by 0 bases and J by 5 bases, and 7 bases separated the two germline ends. The CDR3 runs to 14 residues. Germline lookup yields CDR1 WNHNN and CDR2 SYGVQD (reference sequence). The CDR3 region has the DNA TGCGCCAGCAGTGAGTCCCAGGTTACCGGGGAGCTGTTTTTT. Its protein product is CASSESQVTGELFF.

This clone occurred many times. The V gene is TRBV5-1, the J gene TRBJ2-7; no firm D call. The CDR3 covers 15 residues. Deletions cut 5 bases from V and 4 bases from J, with 19 bases between. Germline lookup yields CDR1 SGHRS and CDR2 YFSETQ. The CDR3 sequence: CASRPNIDPRYEQYF. CDR3 nucleotides: TGCGCCAGCAGGCCCAATATCGACCCGCGGTACGAGCAGTACTTC.

V and J are TRBV7-9 and TRBJ2-2; no clear D. From germline, CDR1 is SEHNR and CDR2 FQNEAQ (reference sequence). Deletions cut 1 base from V and 2 bases from J, with 5 bases between. The CDR3 is made up of 14 amino acids. The CDR3 loop is CASSLGVNTGELFF. CDR3 nucleotides: TGTGCCAGCAGCTTAGGAGTCAACACCGGGGAGCTGTTTTTT. The entire variable domain, with the rest obtained from reference TRBV7-9 and TRBJ2-2, is as follows: DTGVSQNPRHKITKRGQNVTFRCDPISEHNRLYWYRQTLGQGPEFLTYFQNEAQLEKSRLLSDRFSAERPKGSFSTLEIQRTEQGDSAMYLCASSLGVNTGELFFGEGSRLTVL.

This clone was found a few times. Other DNA sequences in this specimen translate into the identical CDR3. The chain recombines TRBV14 with TRBJ2-3; 11 nucleotides agree with TRBD2. Per germline, CDR1 SGHDN and CDR2 FVKESK. J gave up 4 bases and V 4 bases, and 4 bases lay outside the gene matches. CDR3 size: 15 residues. The CDR3 sequence: CASSLAGGGADTQYF. CDR3 DNA sequence: TGTGCCAGCAGCCTAGCGGGAGGGGGAGCAGATACGCAGTATTTT. Together with reference TRBV14 and TRBJ2-3, the CDR3 gives the full variable domain: EAGVTQFPSHSVIEKGQTVTLRCDPISGHDNLYWYRRVMGKEIKFLLHFVKESKQDESGMPNNRFLAERTGGTYSTLKVQPAELEDSGVYFCASSLAGGGADTQYFGPGTRLTVL.

This clone has a handful of counts. J is TRBJ2-7 and V is TRBV7-9; 9 nucleotides agree with TRBD2. The germline CDR1 and CDR2 sequences are SEHNR and FQNEAQ (reference sequence). Trimming removed 6 bases from V and 6 bases from J; junction bases left unmatched: 9. The CDR3 is 14 residues long. This CDR3 is CASRPAGGAPEQYF. In DNA form, the CDR3 reads TGTGCCAGCAGACCAGCGGGGGGAGCGCCCGAGCAGTACTTC.

This chain connects TRBV30 to TRBJ1-3; D not resolved. The germline V gene encodes CDR1 GTSNPN and CDR2 SVGIG (reference sequence). V lost 1 base to trimming and J lost 6 bases, with 10 bases between them. CDR3 size: 13 residues. CDR3 protein: CAWSGGWENTIYF. CDR3 in DNA: TGTGCCTGGAGTGGCGGGTGGGAAAACACCATATATTTT.

The chain carries TRBV19 and TRBJ2-1; the match to TRBD2 covers 12 bases. Germline V gene sequence: CDR1 LNHDA, CDR2 SQIVND (reference sequence). V was pared by 5 bases and J by 5 bases, with 7 bases of the junction left unmatched. The CDR3 has 16 residues. CDR3 amino acids: CASSSLRTSGNNEQFF. CDR3 DNA sequence: TGTGCCAGTAGTTCGCTCAGGACTAGCGGGAACAATGAGCAGTTCTTC.

The chain combines TRBV9 with TRBJ2-1; D may be TRBD1 (6 bases). This CDR3 region has 13 residues. Trimming shortened V by 4 bases and J by 3 bases, and 8 bases separated the two germline ends. The germline V gene has CDR1 SGDLS and CDR2 YYNGEE. In nucleotides, the CDR3 is TGTGCCAGCAGCCAGGACAGCTACAATGAGCAGTTCTTC. The encoded protein is CASSQDSYNEQFF.